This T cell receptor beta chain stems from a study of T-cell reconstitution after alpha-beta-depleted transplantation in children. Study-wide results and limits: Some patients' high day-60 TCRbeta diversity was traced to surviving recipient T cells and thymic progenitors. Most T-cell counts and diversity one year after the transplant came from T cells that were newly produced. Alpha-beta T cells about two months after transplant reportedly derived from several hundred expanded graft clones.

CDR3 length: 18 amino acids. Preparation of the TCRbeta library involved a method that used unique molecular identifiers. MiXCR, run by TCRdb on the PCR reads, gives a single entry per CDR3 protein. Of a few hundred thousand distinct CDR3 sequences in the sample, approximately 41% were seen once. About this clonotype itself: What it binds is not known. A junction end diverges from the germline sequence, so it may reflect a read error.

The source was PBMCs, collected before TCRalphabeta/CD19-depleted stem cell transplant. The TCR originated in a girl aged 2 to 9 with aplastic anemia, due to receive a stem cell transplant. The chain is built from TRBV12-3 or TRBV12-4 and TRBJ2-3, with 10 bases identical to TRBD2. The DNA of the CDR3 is TGTACCAGCAGTTCGAGCGGGAGGGCCCTCATGGGCGCAGATACGCAGTATTTT. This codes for CTSSSSGRALMGADTQYF.